This entry features one T cell receptor (beta chain) sequence. Its antigen is currently unknown. A universal primer site came from template switching; cDNA carried unique molecular identifiers. TCRdb reprocessed the 5' RACE reads with MiXCR, giving one entry per CDR3 protein. The profile shows around 1.7 million distinct CDR3 sequences, 25% to 35% of them singletons. The sample originates from a study of identical twins. Overall study results and limits: Insertions ran lower in abundant cord blood beta clonotypes, though not in memory repertoires. Out-of-frame alpha sequences shared by twins showed excess low generation probability. For zero-insertion analyses, partial confounding could come from invariant MAIT and iNKT cells.

Germline V gene lookup returns CDR1 DFQATT and CDR2 SNEGSKA (reference sequence). The CDR3 contains 16 residues. Losses at the gene ends were 1 base for V and 2 bases for J; bases not matched to a gene: 5. The sequencing input was cord blood. The TCR comes from a newborn girl in good health. This rearrangement joins TRBV20-1 to TRBJ2-7; 13 bases match TRBD2. The CDR3 sequence: CSARVTSGRTTYEQYF. The CDR3 nucleotides are TGCAGTGCTAGAGTGACTAGCGGGAGGACGACCTACGAGCAGTACTTC.